Sequencing of this TCR beta chain was carried out in a study of PD-L1 blockade in urothelial cancer. Sequencing used immunoSEQ multiplex PCR; TCRdb keeps in-frame clones, though not all of them. The table records tens of thousands of clones, roughly 90% of them present only once. This CDR3 contains 16 residues. The germline gives CDR1 LNHDA, CDR2 SQIVND (reference sequence). With 5 bases clipped from V and 7 bases from J, the junction kept 13 bases outside the gene matches. The sequenced sample was PBMCs, obtained around atezolizumab (anti-PD-L1) treatment. The genes are TRBV19 and TRBJ1-2, with 10 bases that match TRBD1. The TCR originated in a man aged 55 to 70 with urothelial cancer. The CDR3 nucleotides read TGTGCCAGTAGTCCCCCCGACAGGGGGCTTCATCTTGGCTACACCTTC. Its protein product is CASSPPDRGLHLGYTF.